A single sample is the source of the 11 T cell receptor beta chains below, sequenced in a study of T cells in women clearing cervical HPV infection. This table comes from immunoSEQ multiplex PCR, and its TCRdb copy is limited to in-frame clones, with some not included. This listing includes 23,000 or so clones. What was sequenced was blood buffy coat. The source is a woman aged 18 to 75 with a cervical HPV16 infection that either progressed to CIN3+ or cleared (not recorded which).

Incomplete CDR3 DNA: TGCAGCGTTGGCGTCCTGGGACAATACAATGAG. This translates into CSVGVLGQYNE. The entire CDR3 sequence reads CSVGVLGQYNEQFF. V and J are TRBV29-1 and TRBJ2-1; a weak D match, TRBD1 (6 bases). The read terminates 3 residues before the CDR3 end, so the remaining end is supplied by the germline J gene. The CDR3 contains 14 residues. Germline lookup yields CDR1 SQVTM and CDR2 ANQGSEA. The V end was cut by 4 bases, the J end by 4 bases, with 14 bases between.

With respect to this clone: The read is 3 residues too short to cover the CDR3 end, so that end is filled in from the germline J gene. This chain connects TRBV28 to TRBJ2-7; a weak D match, TRBD1 (8 bases). Germline CDR1 MDHEN, CDR2 SYDVKM. The CDR3 extends over 16 amino acids. The V end was cut by 5 bases, the J end by 3 bases, with 20 bases between. CDR3 in amino acids: CASSRGGPGGVYEQYF. The DNA read from the CDR3 is TGTGCCAGCAGTAGGGGGGGGCCAGGGGGCGTCTACGAG.

A remark on this clone: The CDR3 goes on 3 residues after the read ends, and that part is filled in from the germline J gene. The chain joins TRBV2 to TRBJ2-7; D not certain. The germline gives CDR1 SNHLY, CDR2 FYNNEI. This CDR3 region has 13 residues. V was shortened by 4 bases and J by 0 bases, with 7 bases between the two germline ends. The CDR3 DNA, read in part, is TGTGCCAGCAGTGGAGACTCCTCCTACGAG. Its protein product is CASSGDSSYE. The full CDR3 protein is CASSGDSSYEQYF.

A remark on this clone: The read ends 3 residues early relative to the CDR3; the germline J gene fills the gap. The rearrangement links TRBV7-9 to TRBJ1-2, with D perhaps matching TRBD1 (5 bases). The CDR3 loop spans 11 amino acids. Germline V gene lookup returns CDR1 SEHNR and CDR2 FQNEAQ (reference sequence). The CDR3 bases that were read are TGTGCCAGCAGCTGGGACTACGAC. Translation: CASSWDYD. The full-length CDR3 reads as CASSWDYDYTF.

The covered CDR3 bases are TGCAGTGCTAGAGAGCCGCTAGAACTAGCGGGAGGGTGGGTAGATACG. Translated, it gives CSAREPLELAGGWVDT. The full CDR3 is CSAREPLELAGGWVDTQYF. The chain combines TRBV20-1 with TRBJ2-3, with 13 bases identical to TRBD2. The CDR3 end falls 3 residues outside the read, so it is completed with the germline J gene. Trimming took 0 bases from V and 5 from J; bases not matched to a gene: 14. Germline assignment: CDR1 DFQATT and CDR2 SNEGSKA (reference sequence). The CDR3 length is 19 residues.

Notes on this clone: A read error may account for a junction end that differs from germline. Read data end 3 residues before the CDR3 end; the end is taken from the germline J gene. The rearrangement links TRBV20-1 to TRBJ2-3; D may be TRBD2 (6 bases). Germline V CDR1 and CDR2: DFQATT, SNEGSKA (reference sequence). This CDR3 comprises 13 residues. CDR3 sequence reads: CRAIGGNTDTQYF. The CDR3 bases that were read are TGCAGAGCTATCGGCGGGAACACAGATACG.

Concerning this clone itself: The sequenced fragment ends 3 residues before the CDR3 boundary, so the rest is inferred from the germline J gene. The chain joins TRBV30 to TRBJ2-7; D might be TRBD2 (5 bases). CDR1 is GTSNPN and CDR2 is SVGIG in the germline V gene (reference sequence). V lost 2 bases and J lost 2, with 13 bases in between. This CDR3 is built from 14 residues. CDR3 protein: CAWSPPPGTYEQYF. CDR3 bases read: TGTGCCTGGAGTCCCCCCCCGGGGACCTACGAG.

About this clone itself: Read data end 3 residues before the CDR3 end; the end is taken from the germline J gene. The chain recombines TRBV28 with TRBJ2-5; D is undetermined. CDR3 length equals 11 residues. The V end was cut by 6 bases, the J end by 5 bases, with 7 bases between. Germline V gene data show CDR1 as MDHEN and CDR2 as SYDVKM. CDR3: CASSLRETQYF. Incomplete CDR3 DNA: TGTGCCAGCAGCCTCCGTGAGACC.

Turning to this clone: Read coverage stops 3 residues before the CDR3 terminus; the germline J gene supplies the remainder. V usage is TRBV7-3 and J usage is TRBJ2-1, with D hard to call. V gave up 0 bases and J gave up 0 bases, with 9 bases separating them. Germline lookup yields CDR1 SGHTA and CDR2 FQGTGA. The CDR3 covers 16 residues. CDR3 DNA, as far as it was read: TGTGCCAGCAGCTTAACGTTTGTGGCCTCCTACAATGAG. Its protein is CASSLTFVASYNE. The entire CDR3 protein is CASSLTFVASYNEQFF.

In regard to this clone: With the read ending 3 residues before the CDR3 end, the germline J gene is used to fill in that end. The chain carries TRBV5-6 and TRBJ2-1, with D unresolved. Germline CDR1 is SGHDT and CDR2 is YYEEEE. The CDR3 spans 11 residues. Trimming pared 7 bases from V and 6 bases from J, leaving 8 bases between. CDR3 protein: CASVLANEQFF. The CDR3 DNA, read in part, is TGTGCCAGCGTGCTGGCCAATGAG. The full variable domain, its missing parts supplied by reference TRBV5-6 and TRBJ2-1, is DAGVTQSPTHLIKTRGQQVTLRCSPKSGHDTVSWYQQALGQGPQFIFQYYEEEERQRGNFPDRFSGHQFPNYSSELNVNALLLGDSALYLCASVLANEQFFGPGTRLTVL.

For this clone: The CDR3 goes on 3 residues after the read ends, and that part is filled in from the germline J gene. The chain is built from TRBV12-3 or TRBV12-4 and TRBJ2-1; D possibly uses TRBD1 or TRBD2 (6 bases each). CDR3 length equals 15 residues. Trimming shortened V by 3 bases and J by 9 bases, and 18 bases separated the two germline ends. CDR3 loop: CASSLVGGGVGEQFF. The CDR3 DNA, read in part, is TGTGCCAGCAGTTTGGTAGGGGGAGGCGTCGGTGAG.